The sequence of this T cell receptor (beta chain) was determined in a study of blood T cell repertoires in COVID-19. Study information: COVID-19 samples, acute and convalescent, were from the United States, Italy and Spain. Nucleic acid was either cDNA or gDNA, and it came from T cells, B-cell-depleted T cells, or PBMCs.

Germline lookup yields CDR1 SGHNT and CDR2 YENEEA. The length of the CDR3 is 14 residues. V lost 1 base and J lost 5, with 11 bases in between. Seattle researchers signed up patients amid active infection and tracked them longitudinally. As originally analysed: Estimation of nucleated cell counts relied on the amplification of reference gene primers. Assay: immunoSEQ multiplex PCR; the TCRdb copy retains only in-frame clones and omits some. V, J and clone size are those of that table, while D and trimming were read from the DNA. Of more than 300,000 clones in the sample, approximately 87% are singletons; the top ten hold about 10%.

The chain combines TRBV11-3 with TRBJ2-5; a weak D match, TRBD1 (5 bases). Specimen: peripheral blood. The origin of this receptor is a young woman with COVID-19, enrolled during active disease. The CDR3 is CASSLGGDDETQYF. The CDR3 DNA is TGTGCCAGCAGCTTAGGGGGCGACGATGAGACCCAGTACTTC. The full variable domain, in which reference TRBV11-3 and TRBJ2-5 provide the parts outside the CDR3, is EAGVVQSPRYKIIEKKQPVAFWCNPISGHNTLYWYLQNLGQGPELLIRYENEEAVDDSQLPKDRFSAERLKGVDSTLKIQPAELGDSAVYLCASSLGGDDETQYFGPGTRLLVL.